The source of this T cell receptor (beta chain) is a study of vaccination and CD4 T cells after COVID-19 (dated by TCRdb to 2022 to 2024). As for the study more broadly: The convalescent cohort comprised six males and four females, including two Hispanic individuals, seven Caucasians, two Asians and one multiracial person. Post-vaccine blood samples were collected a median of approximately 77 days after the second vaccine dose, ranging from about 13 to 250 days. Post-COVID blood samples were collected from convalescent patients a median of approximately 100 days after diagnosis, with a range of roughly 35 to 161 days. Participants received two doses of either the Pfizer-BioNTech BNT162b2 vaccine (n=8) or the Moderna mRNA-1273 vaccine (n=2). Control cultures received a CEFX viral epitope pool as the positive control, an HIV-1 Nef peptide pool as the negative control, or no peptide. For stimulating the cultures, overlapping spike peptide pools were used, derived from SARS-CoV-2 as well as from the common cold coronaviruses HCoV-NL63, HCoV-OC43 and HCoV-229E. The spike-specific CD4+ TCR repertoire was compared before and after mRNA vaccination in approximately ten COVID-19 convalescent patients and a handful of infection-naive healthy vaccine recipients. On the study overall, not on this receptor specifically: In convalescent patients, nearly all vaccine-specific clones (304 of 307) were found to be mono-reactive for SARS-CoV-2 spike rather than cross-reactive with common cold coronaviruses. Although the median number of SARS-CoV-2-reactive clonotypes went up from roughly 23 after infection to some 40 after vaccination, the increase was not significant. Only a relatively small number of convalescent patients were included in the study, and early timepoints following natural infection were not analyzed. Among convalescent patients, a median about 86% of the SARS-CoV-2-reactive clones seen after vaccination appeared only after vaccination, which suggests priming specific to the vaccine.

The treatment or condition label here, explained by the study, means: approximately 9-day PBMC culture with coronavirus spike peptide pools or control peptides (ViraFEST assay). To expand antigen-specific T cells with peptide pools and then pick out the expanded clonotypes through TCR sequencing, the study relied on the ViraFEST assay. Negative nucleocapsid antibody tests taken both before and after vaccination confirmed that the healthy vaccine recipients had no prior SARS-CoV-2 infection. Each well held 1.5 million to 2.5 million PBMCs cultured with 10 ug/ml peptide pools in IMDM containing roughly 5% human AB serum and roughly 9 IU/ml IL-2. Half of the culture medium was replaced with fresh IL-2-containing medium on days 3 and 7. Once the cells had been in culture for approximately 10 days, the EasySep CD4+ T cell isolation kit was used to isolate CD4+ T cells by negative selection. Ficoll-Paque Plus gradient centrifugation was used to isolate PBMCs from whole blood, and the isolated PBMCs were then either used fresh or cryopreserved at -140C. In general, triplicate wells were set up for every culture condition.

The library was produced with PCR. DNA from cultured CD4+ T cells underwent TCR sequencing with the Oncomine TCR Beta short-read assay at the Johns Hopkins FTIC core. The QIAamp micro DNA kit was used to extract genomic DNA from the cultured CD4+ T cells. Oncomine TCR Beta libraries from cultured CD4+ T cells were pooled with unique dual indexes and sequenced on an Illumina iSeq 100. As for how the authors treated the data: Non-productive sequences were filtered out, and CDR3s that did not start with C, did not end with F or W, or were shorter than 7 amino acids were discarded. The MANAFEST web application identified antigen-specific clonotypes by comparing peptide-stimulated wells against reference wells and other culture wells. Positive clones required FDR below 0.05, an odds ratio above 5, and productive frequency above 0.1% in at least two of three replicate wells. A clonotype counted as cross-reactive if it showed significant expansion both in the SARS-CoV-2 spike wells and in at least one common cold coronavirus spike condition. Similarity between CDR3 sequences was evaluated in R version 3.6.1 using Levenshtein distances (stringdist) and unrooted phylogenetic trees (ape). TCRdb cleaned the public reads at Q25 with fastp, built clones with MiXCR and kept in-frame beta chains. A single entry per CDR3 protein holds the most common genes and DNA from its merged rows. Here the V and J calls rest on TCRdb's processing, not on the authors' analysis. A total of 20,000 to 25,000 distinct CDR3 sequences appear in this sample, 55% to 65% of them only once. Clones ranked in the top ten supply 23% of the sample.

About this clonotype: The antigen this receptor binds is unknown. The record has no base qualities; no much larger clone is one base away.

Relative to germline, V is missing 4 bases and J is missing 2 bases, with 2 bases of the junction outside any gene match. The CDR3 measures 13 amino acids from cysteine to phenylalanine. The read is trimmed to its CDR3 DNA, 39 bases read in frame from base 1. From a lookup of the germline V gene, CDR1 and CDR2 are SGHTA and FQGNSA. The sequence joins TRBV7-2 to TRBJ2-7; 7 bases in the junction line up with TRBD1. Specimen: CD4+ T cells from blood, cultured in vitro, collected before SARS-CoV-2 vaccination. This TCR was sampled from a human donor who received a COVID-19 vaccine. The nucleotide sequence reads TGTGCCAGCAGCTCGACAGGGCCCTACGAGCAGTACTTC. It specifies CASSSTGPYEQYF.